The text below deals with one T cell receptor beta chain. Primers: 60 Vbeta forward and 13 Jbeta reverse. Assay: immunoSEQ multiplex PCR; the TCRdb copy retains only in-frame clones and omits some. The sample yields roughly 150,000 clones, 82% seen once. These data belong to a study of cytomegalovirus exposure and HLA in healthy donors. Sequences were obtained from PBMCs. This TCR derives from a man between 25 and 39 years old in good health and CMV-seropositive.

This chain's CDR3 is CAIRTSGGAGELFF. The CDR3 nucleotides read TGTGCCATCCGAACTAGCGGGGGGGCCGGGGAGCTGTTTTTT. The chain is built from TRBV2 and TRBJ2-2; TRBD2 agrees at 13 bases. After removal of 10 bases from V and 6 bases from J, the junction contained 5 bases not matched to a gene. The CDR3 is made up of 14 amino acids. Germline values: CDR1 SNHLY, CDR2 FYNNEI.